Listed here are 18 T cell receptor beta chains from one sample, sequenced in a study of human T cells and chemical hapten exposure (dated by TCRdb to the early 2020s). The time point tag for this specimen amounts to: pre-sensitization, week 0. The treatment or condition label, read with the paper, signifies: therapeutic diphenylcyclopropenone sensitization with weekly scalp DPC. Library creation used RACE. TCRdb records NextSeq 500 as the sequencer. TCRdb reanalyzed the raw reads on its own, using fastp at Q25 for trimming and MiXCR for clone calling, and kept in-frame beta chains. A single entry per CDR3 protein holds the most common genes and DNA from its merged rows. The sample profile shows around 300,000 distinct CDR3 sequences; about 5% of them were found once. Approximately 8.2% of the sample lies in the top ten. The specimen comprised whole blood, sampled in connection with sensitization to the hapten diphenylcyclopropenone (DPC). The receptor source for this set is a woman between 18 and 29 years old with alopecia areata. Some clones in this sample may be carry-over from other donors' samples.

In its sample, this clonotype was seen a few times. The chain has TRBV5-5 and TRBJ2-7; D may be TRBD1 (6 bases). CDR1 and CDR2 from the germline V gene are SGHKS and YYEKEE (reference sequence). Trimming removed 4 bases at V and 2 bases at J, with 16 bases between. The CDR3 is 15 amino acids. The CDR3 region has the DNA TGTGCCAGCAGCCCGGGACATCCCATCGCCTACGAGCAGTACTTC. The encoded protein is CASSPGHPIAYEQYF. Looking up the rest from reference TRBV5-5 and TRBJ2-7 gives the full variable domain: DAGVTQSPTHLIKTRGQQVTLRCSPISGHKSVSWYQQVLGQGPQFIFQYYEKEERGRGNFPDRFSARQFPNYSSELNVNALLLGDSALYLCASSPGHPIAYEQYFGPGTRLTVT.

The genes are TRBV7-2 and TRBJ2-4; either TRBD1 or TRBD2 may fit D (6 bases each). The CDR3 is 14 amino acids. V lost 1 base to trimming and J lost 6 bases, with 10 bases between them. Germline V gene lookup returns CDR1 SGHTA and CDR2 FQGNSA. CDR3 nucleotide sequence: TGTGCCAGCAGCTTAGTGGGGGGCGGAAACATTCAGTACTTC. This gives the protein CASSLVGGGNIQYF.

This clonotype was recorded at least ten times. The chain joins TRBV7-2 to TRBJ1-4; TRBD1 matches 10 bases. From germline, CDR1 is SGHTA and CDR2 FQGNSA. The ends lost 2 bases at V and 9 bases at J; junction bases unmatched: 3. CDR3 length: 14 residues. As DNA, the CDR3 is TGTGCCAGCAGCTTAAGGGGACAGGGGAAAAAACTGTTTTTT. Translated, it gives CASSLRGQGKKLFF.

For the CDR3, the DNA is TGTGCCAGCAGCTTTCCTCACGGTACCTTTGGACGAGTGAACACTGAAGCTTTCTTT. The encoded protein is CASSFPHGTFGRVNTEAFF. V gene TRBV7-8 combines with J gene TRBJ1-1; D remains unclear. Germline V gene lookup returns CDR1 SGHVS and CDR2 FQNEAQ. The CDR3 consists of 19 residues. Trimming took 3 bases from V and 0 from J, leaving 23 bases between them.

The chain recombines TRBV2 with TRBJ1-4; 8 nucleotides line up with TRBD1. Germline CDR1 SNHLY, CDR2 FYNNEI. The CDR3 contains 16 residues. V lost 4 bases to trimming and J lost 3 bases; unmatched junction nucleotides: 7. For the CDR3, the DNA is TGTGCCAGCAGTGGTGGACAGGGCCCCTCTAATGAAAAACTGTTTTTT. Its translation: CASSGGQGPSNEKLFF.

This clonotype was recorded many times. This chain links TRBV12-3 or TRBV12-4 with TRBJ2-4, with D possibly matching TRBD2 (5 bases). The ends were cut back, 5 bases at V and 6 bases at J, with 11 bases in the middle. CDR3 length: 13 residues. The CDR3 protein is CASSKPGSNIQYF. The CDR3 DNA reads TGTGCCAGCAGTAAACCGGGATCAAACATTCAGTACTTC.

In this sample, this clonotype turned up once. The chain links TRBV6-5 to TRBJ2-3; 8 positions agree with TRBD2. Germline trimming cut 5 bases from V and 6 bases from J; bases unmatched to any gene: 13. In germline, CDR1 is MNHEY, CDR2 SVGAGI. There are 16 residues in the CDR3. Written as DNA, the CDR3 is TGTGCCAGCAGTCCGTCTTTGCGGGGGGATTCCGATACGCAGTATTTT. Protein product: CASSPSLRGDSDTQYF.

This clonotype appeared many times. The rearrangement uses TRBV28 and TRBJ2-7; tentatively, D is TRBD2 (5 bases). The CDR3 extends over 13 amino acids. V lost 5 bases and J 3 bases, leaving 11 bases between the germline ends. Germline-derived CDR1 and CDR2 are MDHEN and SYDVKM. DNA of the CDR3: TGTGCCAGCAGTCCGCGAGGGATCTACGAGCAGTACTTC. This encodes CASSPRGIYEQYF.

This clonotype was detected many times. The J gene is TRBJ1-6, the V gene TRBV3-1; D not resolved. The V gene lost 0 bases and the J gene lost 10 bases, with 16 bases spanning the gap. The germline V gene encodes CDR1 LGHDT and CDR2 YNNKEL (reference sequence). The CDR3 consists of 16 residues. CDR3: CASSQDRGSFGSPLHF. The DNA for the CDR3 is TGTGCCAGCAGCCAAGATCGTGGCAGTTTCGGCTCACCCCTCCACTTT.

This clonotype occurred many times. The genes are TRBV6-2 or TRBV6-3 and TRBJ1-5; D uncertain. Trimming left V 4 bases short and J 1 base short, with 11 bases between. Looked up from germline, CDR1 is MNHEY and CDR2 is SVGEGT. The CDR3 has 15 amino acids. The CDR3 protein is CASSLLVGSNQPQHF. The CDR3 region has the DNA TGTGCCAGCAGTTTACTGGTGGGGAGCAATCAGCCCCAGCATTTT.

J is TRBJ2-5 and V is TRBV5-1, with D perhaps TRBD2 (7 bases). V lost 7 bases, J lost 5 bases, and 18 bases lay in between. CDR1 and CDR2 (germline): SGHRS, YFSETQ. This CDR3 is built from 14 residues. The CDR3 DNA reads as TGCGCCAGCTTTAGGGGCGGGGGCGGCGAGACCCAGTACTTC. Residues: CASFRGGGGETQYF.

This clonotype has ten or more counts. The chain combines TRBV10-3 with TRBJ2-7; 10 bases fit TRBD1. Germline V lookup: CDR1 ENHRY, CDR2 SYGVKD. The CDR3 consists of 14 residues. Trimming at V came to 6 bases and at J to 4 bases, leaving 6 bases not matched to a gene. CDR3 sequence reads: CAISLGTGEYEQYF. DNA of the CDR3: TGTGCCATCAGCCTCGGGACAGGGGAATACGAGCAGTACTTC.

CDR3 loop: CASSLDPNRDSPLHF. The CDR3 DNA reads TGTGCCAGCAGCTTAGATCCGAACAGGGATTCACCCCTCCACTTT. The rearrangement uses TRBV11-2 and TRBJ1-6, with D perhaps TRBD1 (6 bases). V was cut by 0 bases and J by 8 bases, with 11 bases left in between. In germline, CDR1 is SGHAT, CDR2 FQNNGV. The CDR3 has 15 amino acids.

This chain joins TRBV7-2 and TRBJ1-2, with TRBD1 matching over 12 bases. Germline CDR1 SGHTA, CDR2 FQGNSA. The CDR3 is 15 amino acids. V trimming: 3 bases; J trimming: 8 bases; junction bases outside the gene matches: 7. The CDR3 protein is CASSFDGTGGLGYTF. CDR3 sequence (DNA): TGTGCCAGCAGCTTTGACGGGACAGGGGGCTTAGGCTACACCTTC.

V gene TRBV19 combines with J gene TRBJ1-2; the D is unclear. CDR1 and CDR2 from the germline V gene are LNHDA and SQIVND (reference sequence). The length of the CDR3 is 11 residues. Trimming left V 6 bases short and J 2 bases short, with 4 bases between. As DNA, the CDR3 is TGTGCCAGTAGAAGGAACTATGGCTACACCTTC. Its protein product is CASRRNYGYTF.

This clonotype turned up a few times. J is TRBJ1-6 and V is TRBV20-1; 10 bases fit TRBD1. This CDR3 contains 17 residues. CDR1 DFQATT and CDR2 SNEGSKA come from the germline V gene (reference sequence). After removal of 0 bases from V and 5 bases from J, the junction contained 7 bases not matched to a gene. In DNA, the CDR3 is TGCAGTGCTAGAGACGGGGACAGGGGCCAGGATAATTCACCCCTCCACTTT. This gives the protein CSARDGDRGQDNSPLHF.

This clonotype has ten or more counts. CDR3 loop: CASSAVLRGTDTQYF. The CDR3 DNA sequence: TGTGCCAGCAGCGCGGTGCTTCGGGGGACAGATACGCAGTATTTT. V usage is TRBV7-9 and J usage is TRBJ2-3; D perhaps matches TRBD2 (6 bases). Looked up from germline, CDR1 is SEHNR and CDR2 is FQNEAQ (reference sequence). V gave up 5 bases and J gave up 3 bases, with 15 bases separating them. The CDR3 is 15 amino acids.

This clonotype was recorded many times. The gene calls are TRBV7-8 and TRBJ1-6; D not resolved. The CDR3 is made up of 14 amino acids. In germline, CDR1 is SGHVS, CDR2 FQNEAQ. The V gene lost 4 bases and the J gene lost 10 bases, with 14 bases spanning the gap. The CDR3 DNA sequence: TGTGCCAGCAGCTCCGCTGTGAAAGGCTCACCCCTCCACTTT. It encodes CASSSAVKGSPLHF.